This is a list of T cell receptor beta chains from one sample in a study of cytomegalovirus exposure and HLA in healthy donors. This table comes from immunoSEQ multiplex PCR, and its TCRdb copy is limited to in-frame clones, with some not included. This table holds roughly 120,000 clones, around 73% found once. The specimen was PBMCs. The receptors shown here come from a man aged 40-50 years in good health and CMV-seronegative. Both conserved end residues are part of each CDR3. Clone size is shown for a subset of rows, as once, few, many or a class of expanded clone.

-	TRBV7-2	CASSLQLAGGRNEQFF
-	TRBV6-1	CASSEPPRSSYEQYF
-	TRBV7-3	CARPGQTNTEAFF
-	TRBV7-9	CASSFAGDSYNEQFF
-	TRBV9	CASSSPGQGPGYTF
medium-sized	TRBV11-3	CASSLGTGVTDTQYF
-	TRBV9	CASSVEGGGFNEQFF
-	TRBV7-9	CASSGVLYGYTF
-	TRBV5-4	CASSLVGGARDTQYF
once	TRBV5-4	CASSLGGDTQYF
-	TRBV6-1	CASSEPGTGKGNYGYTF
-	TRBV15	CATSRDPGLQPQHF
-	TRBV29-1	CSVVGQGPEKLFF
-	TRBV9	CASSGGQGAGYTEAFF
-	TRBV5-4	CASSLGRGETQYF
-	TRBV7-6	CASSLGQGETQYF
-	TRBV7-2	CASSVRDNEQFF
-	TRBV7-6	CASSLQDRGRGGYTF
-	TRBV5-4	CASSSGTSGGAKETQYF
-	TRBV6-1	CASSEAGTSESLHF
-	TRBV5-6	CASSLGQGLTEAFF
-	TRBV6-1	CASSATDSNQPQHF
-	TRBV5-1	CASSAGDSDYEQYF
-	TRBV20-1	CSARRQFTQYF
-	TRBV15	CATSHRDKYNEQYF
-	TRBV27	CASSLGTSGSYEQYF
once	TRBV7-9	CASSRKEGLFTYEQYF
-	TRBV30	CAWRRPGNEQFF
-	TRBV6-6	CASSWGRGATDTQYF
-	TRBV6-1	CASSAWRVTSYEQYF
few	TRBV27	CASSLDRRAGGNGYPF
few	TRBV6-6	CASRLQGWNTEAFF
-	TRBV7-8	CASSPRTSGVGGTQYF
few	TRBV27	CASSRGTDGYPF
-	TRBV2	CASSGTGGVTSSYEQYF